This T cell receptor beta chain originates from a study of CD8+ T cells in alopecia areata. This clone appeared once. Treatment meaning: oral pan-JAK inhibitor, 5-10 mg twice daily. cDNA prepared by RNA extraction and subsequent reverse transcription served as the template for sequencing. Sequencing used immunoSEQ multiplex PCR; TCRdb keeps in-frame clones, though not all of them. The sample holds more than 150,000 clones, roughly three fifths seen once. This specimen consisted of CD4+ T cells sorted from blood, obtained at week 4, from a patient treated with tofacitinib. This receptor was taken from a human donor with alopecia areata.

The CDR3 sequence is CAWSLQGYEAFF. The CDR3 region has the DNA TGTGCCTGGAGTCTACAGGGCTACGAAGCTTTCTTT. This rearrangement joins TRBV30 to TRBJ1-1; weak D call: TRBD1 (6 bases). This CDR3 has 12 residues. The V end lost 2 bases, the J end lost 8 bases, and 12 bases lay between the germline ends. Germline V gene data show CDR1 as GTSNPN and CDR2 as SVGIG (reference sequence).